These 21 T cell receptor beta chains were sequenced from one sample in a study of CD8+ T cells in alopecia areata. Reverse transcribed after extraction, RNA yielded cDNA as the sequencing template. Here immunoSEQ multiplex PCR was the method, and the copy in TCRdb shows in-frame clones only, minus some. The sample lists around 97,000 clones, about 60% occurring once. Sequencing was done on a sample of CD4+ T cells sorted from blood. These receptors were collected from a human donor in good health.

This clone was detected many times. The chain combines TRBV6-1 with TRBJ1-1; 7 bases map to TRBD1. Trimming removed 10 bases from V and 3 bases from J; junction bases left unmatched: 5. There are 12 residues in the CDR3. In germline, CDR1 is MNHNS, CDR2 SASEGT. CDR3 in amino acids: CAINRGDTEAFF. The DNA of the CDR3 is TGTGCCATCAACAGGGGAGACACTGAAGCTTTCTTT.

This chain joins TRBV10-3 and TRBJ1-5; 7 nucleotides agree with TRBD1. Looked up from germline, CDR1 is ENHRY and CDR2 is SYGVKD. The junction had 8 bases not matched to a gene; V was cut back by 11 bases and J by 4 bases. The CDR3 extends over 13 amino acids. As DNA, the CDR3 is TGTGCCGTCCGGGACAGCGTTAATCAGCCCCAGCATTTT. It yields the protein CAVRDSVNQPQHF.

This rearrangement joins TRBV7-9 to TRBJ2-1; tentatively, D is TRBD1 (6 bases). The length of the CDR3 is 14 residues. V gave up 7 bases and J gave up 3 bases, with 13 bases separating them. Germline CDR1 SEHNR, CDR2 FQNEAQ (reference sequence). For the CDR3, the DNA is TGTGCCAGCATCAGGGGCTCGGGCTACAATGAGCAGTTCTTC. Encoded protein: CASIRGSGYNEQFF.

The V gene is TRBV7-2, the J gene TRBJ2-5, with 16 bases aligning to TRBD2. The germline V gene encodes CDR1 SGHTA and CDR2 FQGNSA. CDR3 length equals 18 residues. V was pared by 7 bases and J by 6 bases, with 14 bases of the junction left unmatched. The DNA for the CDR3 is TGTGCCAGCACCACCCTCGGGACTAGCGGGGGGGCCTCGAAGACCCAGTACTTC. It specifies CASTTLGTSGGASKTQYF.

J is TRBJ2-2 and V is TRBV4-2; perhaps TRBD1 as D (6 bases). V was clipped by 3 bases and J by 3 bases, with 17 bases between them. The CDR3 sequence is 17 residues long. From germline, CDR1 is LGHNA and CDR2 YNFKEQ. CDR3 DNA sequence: TGTGCCAGCAGCCAGGGGGCCGGCCTAGCAGACACCGGGGAGCTGTTTTTT. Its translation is CASSQGAGLADTGELFF.

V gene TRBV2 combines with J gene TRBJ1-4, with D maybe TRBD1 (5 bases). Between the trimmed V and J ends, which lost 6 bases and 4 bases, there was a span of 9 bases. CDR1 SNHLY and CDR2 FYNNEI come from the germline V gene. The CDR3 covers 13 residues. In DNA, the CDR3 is TGTGCCAGCAGGGGGGTTAATAATGAAAAACTGTTTTTT. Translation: CASRGVNNEKLFF.

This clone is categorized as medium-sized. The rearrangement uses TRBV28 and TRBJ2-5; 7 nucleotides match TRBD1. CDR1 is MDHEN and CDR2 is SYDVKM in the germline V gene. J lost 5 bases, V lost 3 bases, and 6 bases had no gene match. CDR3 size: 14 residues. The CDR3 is CASSFPDRAETQYF. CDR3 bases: TGTGCCAGCAGTTTCCCTGACAGGGCCGAGACCCAGTACTTC.

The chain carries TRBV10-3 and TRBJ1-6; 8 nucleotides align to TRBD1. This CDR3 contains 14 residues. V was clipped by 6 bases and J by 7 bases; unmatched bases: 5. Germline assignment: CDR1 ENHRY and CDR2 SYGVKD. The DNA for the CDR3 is TGTGCCATCAGAGGACAGGGAGGCAATTCACCCCTCCACTTT. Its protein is CAIRGQGGNSPLHF.

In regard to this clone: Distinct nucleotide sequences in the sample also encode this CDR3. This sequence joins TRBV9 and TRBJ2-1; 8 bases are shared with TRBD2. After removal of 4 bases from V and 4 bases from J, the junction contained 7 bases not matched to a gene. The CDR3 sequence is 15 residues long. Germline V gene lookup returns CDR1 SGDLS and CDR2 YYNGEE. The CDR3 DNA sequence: TGTGCCAGCAGCCCCCGACTAGCGACTTACAATGAGCAGTTCTTC. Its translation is CASSPRLATYNEQFF.

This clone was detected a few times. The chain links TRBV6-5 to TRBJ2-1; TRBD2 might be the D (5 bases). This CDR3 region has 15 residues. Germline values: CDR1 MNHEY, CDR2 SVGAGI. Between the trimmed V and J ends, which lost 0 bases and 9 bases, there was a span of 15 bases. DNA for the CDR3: TGTGCCAGCAGTTACTCATCCGGGCTTCGGGGTGAGCAGTTCTTC. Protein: CASSYSSGLRGEQFF.

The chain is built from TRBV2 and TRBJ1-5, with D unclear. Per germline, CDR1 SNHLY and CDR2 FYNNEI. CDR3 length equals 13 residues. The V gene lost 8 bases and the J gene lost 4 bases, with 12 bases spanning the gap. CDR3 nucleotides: TGTGCCAGCCAAAGGGAGGGTAATCAGCCCCAGCATTTT. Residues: CASQREGNQPQHF.

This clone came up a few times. The CDR3 DNA follows: TGTGCCTGGAGTCTTGGGGGGGCTCGGAATAATTCACCCCTCCACTTT. It translates to CAWSLGGARNNSPLHF. The chain links TRBV30 to TRBJ1-6, with D possibly being TRBD1 (6 bases). The CDR3 has 16 amino acids. Trimming removed 2 bases from V and 5 bases from J, with 16 bases in between. Germline CDR1 GTSNPN, CDR2 SVGIG (reference sequence).

CDR3 loop: CASSLGREQYF. CDR3 nucleotide sequence: TGTGCCAGCAGCTTGGGACGCGAGCAGTACTTC. The rearrangement joins TRBV5-6 to TRBJ2-7; D gene unclear. Germline V gene sequence: CDR1 SGHDT, CDR2 YYEEEE. CDR3 length: 11 residues. V was shortened by 0 bases and J by 6 bases, with 4 bases between the two germline ends.

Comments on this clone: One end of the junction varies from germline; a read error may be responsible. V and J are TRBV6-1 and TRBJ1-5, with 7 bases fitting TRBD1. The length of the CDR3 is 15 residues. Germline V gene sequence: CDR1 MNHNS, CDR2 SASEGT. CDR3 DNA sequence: TGTGCCAGCAGGGAAGGGGACAGACAATATCAGCCCCAGCATTTT. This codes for CASREGDRQYQPQHF.

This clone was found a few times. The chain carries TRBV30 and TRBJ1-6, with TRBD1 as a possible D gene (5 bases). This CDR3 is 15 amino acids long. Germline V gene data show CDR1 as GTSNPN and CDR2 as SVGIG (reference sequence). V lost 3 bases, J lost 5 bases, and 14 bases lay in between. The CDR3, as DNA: TGTGCCTGGAGCTTTGGGGGTTCCAATAATTCACCCCTCCACTTT. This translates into CAWSFGGSNNSPLHF.

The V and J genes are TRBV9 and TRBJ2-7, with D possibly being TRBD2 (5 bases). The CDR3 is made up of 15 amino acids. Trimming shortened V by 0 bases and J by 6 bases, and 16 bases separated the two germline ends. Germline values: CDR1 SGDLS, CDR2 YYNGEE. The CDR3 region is CASSVGEAEAGEQYF. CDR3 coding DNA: TGTGCCAGCAGCGTAGGTGAGGCGGAGGCAGGCGAGCAGTACTTC.

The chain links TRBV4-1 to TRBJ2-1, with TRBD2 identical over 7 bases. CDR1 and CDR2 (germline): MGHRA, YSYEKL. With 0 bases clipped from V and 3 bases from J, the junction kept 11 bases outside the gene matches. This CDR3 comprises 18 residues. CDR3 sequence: CASSQDSSWEGSYNEQFF. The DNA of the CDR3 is TGCGCCAGCAGCCAAGATTCCTCTTGGGAGGGGAGCTACAATGAGCAGTTCTTC.

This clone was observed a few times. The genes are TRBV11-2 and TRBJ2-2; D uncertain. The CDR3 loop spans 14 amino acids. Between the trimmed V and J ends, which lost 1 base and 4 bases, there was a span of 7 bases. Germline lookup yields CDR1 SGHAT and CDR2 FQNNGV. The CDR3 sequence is CASSLVALTGELFF. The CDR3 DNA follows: TGTGCCAGCAGCTTAGTTGCGCTCACCGGGGAGCTGTTTTTT.

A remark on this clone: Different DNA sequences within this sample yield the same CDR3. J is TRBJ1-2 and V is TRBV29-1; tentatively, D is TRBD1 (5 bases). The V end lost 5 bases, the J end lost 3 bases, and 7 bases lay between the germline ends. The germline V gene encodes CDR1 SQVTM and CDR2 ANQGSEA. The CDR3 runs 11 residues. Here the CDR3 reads CSVRQYYGYTF. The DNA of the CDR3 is TGCAGCGTTAGACAGTACTATGGCTACACCTTC.

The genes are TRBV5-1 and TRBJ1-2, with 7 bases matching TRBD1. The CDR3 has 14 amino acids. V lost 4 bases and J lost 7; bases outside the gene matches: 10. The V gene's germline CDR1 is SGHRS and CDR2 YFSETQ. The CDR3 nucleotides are TGCGCCAGCAGCCCAGACAGGGAGGCTGGTGGCTACACCTTC. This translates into CASSPDREAGGYTF.

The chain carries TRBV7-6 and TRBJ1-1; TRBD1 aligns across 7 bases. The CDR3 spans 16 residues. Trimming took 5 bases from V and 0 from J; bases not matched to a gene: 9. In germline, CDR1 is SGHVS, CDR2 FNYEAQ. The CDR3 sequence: CASSPWSGTVNTEAFF. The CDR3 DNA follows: TGTGCCAGCAGCCCTTGGAGCGGGACAGTGAACACTGAAGCTTTCTTT.